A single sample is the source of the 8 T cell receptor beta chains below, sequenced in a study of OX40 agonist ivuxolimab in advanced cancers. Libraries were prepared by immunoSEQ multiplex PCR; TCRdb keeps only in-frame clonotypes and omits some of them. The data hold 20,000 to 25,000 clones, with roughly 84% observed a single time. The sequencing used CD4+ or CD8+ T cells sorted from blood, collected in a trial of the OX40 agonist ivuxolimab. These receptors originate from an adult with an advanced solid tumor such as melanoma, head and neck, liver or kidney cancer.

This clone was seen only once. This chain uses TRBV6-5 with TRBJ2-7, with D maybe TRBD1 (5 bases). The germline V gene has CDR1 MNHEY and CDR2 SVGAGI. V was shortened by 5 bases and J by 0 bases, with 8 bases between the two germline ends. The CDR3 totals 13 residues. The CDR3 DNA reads TGTGCCAGCAGTCCAGGGTACTCCTACGAGCAGTACTTC. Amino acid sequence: CASSPGYSYEQYF.

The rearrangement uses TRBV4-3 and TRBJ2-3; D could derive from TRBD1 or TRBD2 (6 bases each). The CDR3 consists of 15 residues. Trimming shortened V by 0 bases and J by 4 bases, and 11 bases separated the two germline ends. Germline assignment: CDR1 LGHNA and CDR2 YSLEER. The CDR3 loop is CASSQDRRGADTQYF. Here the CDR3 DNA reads TGCGCCAGCAGCCAAGATAGGAGGGGGGCAGATACGCAGTATTTT.

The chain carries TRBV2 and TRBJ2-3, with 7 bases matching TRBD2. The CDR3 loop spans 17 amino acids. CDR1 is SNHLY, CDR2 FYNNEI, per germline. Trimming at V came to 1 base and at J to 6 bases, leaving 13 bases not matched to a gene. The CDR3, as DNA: TGTGCCAGCAGTGAAGGGATTGGGGGAGGGGTTTCGGATACGCAGTATTTT. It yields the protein CASSEGIGGGVSDTQYF.

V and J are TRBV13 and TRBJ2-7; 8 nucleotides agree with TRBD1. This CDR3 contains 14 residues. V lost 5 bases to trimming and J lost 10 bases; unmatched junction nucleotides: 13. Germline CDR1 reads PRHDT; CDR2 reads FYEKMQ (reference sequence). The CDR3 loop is CASSNEPSDREQYF. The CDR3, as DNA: TGTGCCAGCAGCAACGAACCCTCGGACAGGGAACAGTACTTC.

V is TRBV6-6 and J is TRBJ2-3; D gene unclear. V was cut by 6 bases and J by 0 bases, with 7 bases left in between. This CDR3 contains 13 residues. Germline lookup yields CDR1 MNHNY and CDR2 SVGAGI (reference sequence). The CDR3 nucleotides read TGTGCCAGCAGCCCCTATAGCACAGATACGCAGTATTTT. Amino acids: CASSPYSTDTQYF.

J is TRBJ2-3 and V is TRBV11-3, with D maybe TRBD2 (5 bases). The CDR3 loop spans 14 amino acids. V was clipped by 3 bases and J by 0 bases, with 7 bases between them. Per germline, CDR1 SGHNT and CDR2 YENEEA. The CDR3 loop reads CASSLSGSTDTQYF. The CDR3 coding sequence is TGTGCCAGCAGCTTGAGCGGTAGCACAGATACGCAGTATTTT.

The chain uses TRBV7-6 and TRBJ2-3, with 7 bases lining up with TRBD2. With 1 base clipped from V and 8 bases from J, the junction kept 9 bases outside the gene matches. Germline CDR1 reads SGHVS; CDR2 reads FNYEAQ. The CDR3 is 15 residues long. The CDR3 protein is CASSLGGLAATTQYF. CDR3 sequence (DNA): TGTGCCAGCAGCTTAGGCGGGCTAGCGGCAACTACGCAGTATTTT. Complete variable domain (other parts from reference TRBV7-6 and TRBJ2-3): GAGVSQSPRYKVTKRGQDVALRCDPISGHVSLYWYRQALGQGPEFLTYFNYEAQQDKSGLPNDRFSAERPEGSISTLTIQRTEQRDSAMYRCASSLGGLAATTQYFGPGTRLTVL.

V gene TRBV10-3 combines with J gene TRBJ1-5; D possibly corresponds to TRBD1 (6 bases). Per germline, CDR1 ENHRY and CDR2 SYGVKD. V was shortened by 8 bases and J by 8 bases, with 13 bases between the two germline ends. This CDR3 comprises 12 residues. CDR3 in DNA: TGTGCCATCGGTGGGGGCCAGGAGCCCCAGCATTTT. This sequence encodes CAIGGGQEPQHF.